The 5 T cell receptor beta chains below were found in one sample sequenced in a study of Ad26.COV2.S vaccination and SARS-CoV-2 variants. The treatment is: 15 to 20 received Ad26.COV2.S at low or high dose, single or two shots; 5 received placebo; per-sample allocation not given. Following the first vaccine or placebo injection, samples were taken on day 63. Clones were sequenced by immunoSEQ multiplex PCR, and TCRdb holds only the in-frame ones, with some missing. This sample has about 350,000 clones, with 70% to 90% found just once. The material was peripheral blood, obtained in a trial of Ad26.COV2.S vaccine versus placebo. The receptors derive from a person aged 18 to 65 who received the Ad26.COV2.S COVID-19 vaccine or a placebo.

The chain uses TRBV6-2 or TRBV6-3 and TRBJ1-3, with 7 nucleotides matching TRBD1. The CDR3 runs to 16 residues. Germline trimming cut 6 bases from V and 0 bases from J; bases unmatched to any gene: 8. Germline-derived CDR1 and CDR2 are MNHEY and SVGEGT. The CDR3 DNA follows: TGTGCCAGCAGCCTTCGGACAGGCGGCTCTGGAAACACCATATATTTT. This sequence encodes CASSLRTGGSGNTIYF.

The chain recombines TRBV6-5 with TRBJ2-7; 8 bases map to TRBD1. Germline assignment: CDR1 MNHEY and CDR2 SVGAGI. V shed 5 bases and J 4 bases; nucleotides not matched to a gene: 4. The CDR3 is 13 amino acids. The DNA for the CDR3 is TGTGCCAGCAGTACCAGGGGGCCGTACGAGCAGTACTTC. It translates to CASSTRGPYEQYF.

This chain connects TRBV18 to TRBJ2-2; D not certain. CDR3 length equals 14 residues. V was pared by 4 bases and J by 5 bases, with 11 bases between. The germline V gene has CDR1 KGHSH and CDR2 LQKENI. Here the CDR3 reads CASSQTRFTGELFF. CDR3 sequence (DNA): TGTGCCAGCTCACAGACAAGGTTTACCGGGGAGCTGTTTTTT.

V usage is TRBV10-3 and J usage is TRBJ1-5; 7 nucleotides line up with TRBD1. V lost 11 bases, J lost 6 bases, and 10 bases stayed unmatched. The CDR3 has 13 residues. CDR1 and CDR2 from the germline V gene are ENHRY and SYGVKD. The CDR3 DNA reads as TGTGCCGTCCGGAGGGGGCTCGGTCAGCCCCAGCATTTT. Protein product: CAVRRGLGQPQHF.

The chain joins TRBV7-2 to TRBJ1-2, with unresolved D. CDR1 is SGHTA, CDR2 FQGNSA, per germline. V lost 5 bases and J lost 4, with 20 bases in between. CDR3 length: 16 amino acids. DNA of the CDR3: TGTGCCAGCAGCCTATCGTTATACTGGACGGTCTATGGCTACACCTTC. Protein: CASSLSLYWTVYGYTF.